This record concerns one TCR beta chain sequence. Antigen: not known. 13 Jbeta primers and 60 Vbeta primers were used for the PCR. TCRdb's table, derived via immunoSEQ multiplex PCR, lists solely in-frame clones and lacks some. Found here are tens of thousands of clones; the top ten clones hold about 12%. This sample is part of a study of cytomegalovirus exposure and HLA in healthy donors. At the level of the study: Among 350 to 500 genotyped donors, 80% to 90% fell in the Caucasian-associated ancestry cluster. Notes on the study in general: Another analysis was done later, and it associated more than 15,000 TCR beta sequences with HLA alleles at 0.05 false discovery rate.

With 0 bases removed from V and 6 bases from J, the gap between germline ends came to 13 bases. Looked up from germline, CDR1 is SGHRS and CDR2 is YFSETQ. The CDR3 runs to 14 residues. Sequenced input: PBMCs. J is TRBJ2-7 and V is TRBV5-1; TRBD1 is a possible D gene (7 bases). This receptor was identified in a woman in her twenties or thirties in good health and CMV-seropositive. DNA for the CDR3: TGCGCCAGCAGCTTGGGGACCCAGGGGGGCGAGCAGTACTTC. Translation gives CASSLGTQGGEQYF.